The 14 T cell receptor beta chains reported below all come from one sample, sequenced in a study of CD8 T cells in ankylosing spondylitis. Overall study findings and caveats: Seven to nine highly homologous variants made up a TCR beta motif that seemed to typify ankylosing spondylitis blood.

Each CDR3 protein gets one entry after TCRdb re-called the 5' RACE reads with MiXCR. The data show more than 600,000 distinct CDR3 sequences, roughly 19% seen once. Their antigens are not known. The sequenced sample was blood, either unsorted or a sorted T cell fraction (not recorded which). Receptors were obtained from a male donor with ankylosing spondylitis.

The chain links TRBV10-3 to TRBJ2-3; D may match TRBD1 or TRBD2 (5 bases each). This CDR3 contains 14 residues. The germline V and J ends were trimmed by 0 bases and 4 bases, with 8 bases remaining between them. Germline assignment: CDR1 ENHRY and CDR2 SYGVKD. The CDR3 nucleotides are TGTGCCATCAGTGAGTCTATGGGGGCAGATACGCAGTATTTT. It encodes CAISESMGADTQYF.

The sample holds a few counts of this clonotype. This chain joins TRBV9 and TRBJ2-5; D might be TRBD2 (7 bases). CDR1 is SGDLS and CDR2 is YYNGEE in the germline V gene. The CDR3 loop spans 15 amino acids. V was pared by 3 bases and J by 5 bases, with 17 bases between. The CDR3 nucleotides read TGTGCCAGCAGCGGGGGAGGGACACCCGGGGAGACCCAGTACTTC. Translation gives CASSGGGTPGETQYF.

This clonotype has more than one count but fewer than ten. The rearrangement links TRBV2 to TRBJ2-5; D is unclear. The V gene lost 2 bases and the J gene lost 7 bases, with 17 bases spanning the gap. Per the germline V gene, CDR1 is SNHLY and CDR2 is FYNNEI. This CDR3 spans 15 amino acids. CDR3 bases: TGTGCCAGCAGTGAAAACGGGCTAGGTTCGGGGACCCAGTACTTC. Translated: CASSENGLGSGTQYF.

The CDR3 DNA reads as TGTGCCAGCAGCTTCACAAGGGCCACTAGTCCCGGGGAGCTGTTTTTT. It yields the protein CASSFTRATSPGELFF. This chain uses TRBV7-3 with TRBJ2-2, with a tentative D call TRBD2 (5 bases). The germline gives CDR1 SGHTA, CDR2 FQGTGA. Trimming pared 3 bases from V and 6 bases from J, leaving 17 bases between. The CDR3 runs to 16 residues.

This chain joins TRBV18 and TRBJ2-7; TRBD2 is a possible D gene (6 bases). Trimming removed 0 bases from V and 2 bases from J, with 14 bases in between. CDR3 size: 16 residues. Germline V lookup: CDR1 KGHSH, CDR2 LQKENI. The CDR3 loop reads CASSPPARRDAYEQYF. CDR3 nucleotides: TGTGCCAGCTCACCACCGGCCAGGCGGGATGCCTACGAGCAGTACTTC.

The sample holds a few counts of this clonotype. The rearrangement uses TRBV6-2 or TRBV6-3 and TRBJ2-1, with D maybe TRBD1 (5 bases). V gave up 5 bases and J gave up 12 bases, with 14 bases separating them. Germline CDR1 MNHEY, CDR2 SVGEGT. CDR3 length: 12 residues. CDR3 sequence (DNA): TGTGCCAGCAGTAACATAGGCCAGGGGCAGTTCTTC. Amino acid sequence: CASSNIGQGQFF.

This chain connects TRBV24-1 to TRBJ1-1; a possible D gene is TRBD1 (6 bases). CDR1 and CDR2 from the germline V gene are KGHDR and SFDVKD. V shed 4 bases and J shed 0 bases, with 11 bases lying between them. This CDR3 spans 15 amino acids. Here the CDR3 reads CATSESGGLNTEAFF. Written as DNA, the CDR3 is TGTGCCACCAGTGAGTCCGGGGGGCTGAACACTGAAGCTTTCTTT.

This clonotype came up a few times. The chain couples TRBV4-3 to TRBJ2-5; D not resolved. This CDR3 spans 14 amino acids. Germline V CDR1 and CDR2: LGHNA, YSLEER. Deletions cut 9 bases from V and 1 base from J, with 15 bases between. The CDR3 DNA sequence: TGCGCCAGGTACCCTTTATCAATCCAAGAGACCCAGTACTTC. Its protein product is CARYPLSIQETQYF.

Only a few counts were recorded for this clonotype. V usage is TRBV20-1 and J usage is TRBJ1-1; 10 bases line up with TRBD1. The germline CDR1 and CDR2 sequences are DFQATT and SNEGSKA (reference sequence). The CDR3 length is 14 residues. Unmatched junction bases numbered 10, after V lost 5 bases and J lost 7 bases. DNA for the CDR3: TGCAGTGCTTCCACCGACAGGGGGCGGGTTGAAGCTTTCTTT. This encodes CSASTDRGRVEAFF.

The rearrangement links TRBV10-3 to TRBJ2-2; D is unresolved. The germline CDR1 and CDR2 sequences are ENHRY and SYGVKD. The CDR3 is 15 amino acids. V was cut by 2 bases and J by 0 bases, with 7 bases left in between. The CDR3 region has the DNA TGTGCCATCAGTGAGAGTCCAGCGAACACCGGGGAGCTGTTTTTT. Translating gives CAISESPANTGELFF.

The CDR3 is CSAPPTPSSYNEQFF. CDR3 DNA sequence: TGCAGTGCTCCCCCGACCCCGAGCTCCTACAATGAGCAGTTCTTC. The chain links TRBV20-1 to TRBJ2-1, with D hard to call. CDR3 length: 15 amino acids. The V end lost 5 bases, the J end lost 0 bases, and 14 bases lay between the germline ends. The V gene's germline CDR1 is DFQATT and CDR2 SNEGSKA (reference sequence).

This clonotype was picked up one time. Compared with germline, one end of the junction differs, possibly owing to a read error. The V gene is TRBV5-1, the J gene TRBJ1-1; D possibly corresponds to TRBD1 (6 bases). Per the germline V gene, CDR1 is SGHRS and CDR2 is YFSETQ. CDR3 length: 13 amino acids. In DNA form, the CDR3 reads TGCGCCAGCAGCCTACTCAGGGGAACTGAAGCTCTCTTT. Translating gives CASSLLRGTEALF.

This chain joins TRBV6-5 and TRBJ2-7, with D unresolved. Trimming shortened V by 1 base and J by 3 bases, and 10 bases separated the two germline ends. The length of the CDR3 is 14 residues. CDR1 MNHEY and CDR2 SVGAGI come from the germline V gene. The CDR3 bases are TGTGCCAGCAGTTACTATTCTTCAGGCTACGAGCAGTACTTC. It is translated as CASSYYSSGYEQYF.

This clonotype was counted only a few times. The V and J genes are TRBV28 and TRBJ1-5, with D uncertain. CDR3 length: 16 amino acids. The germline gives CDR1 MDHEN, CDR2 SYDVKM. Trimming pared 4 bases from V and 4 bases from J, leaving 17 bases between. CDR3 loop: CASSSLSGSQNQPQHF. CDR3 bases: TGTGCCAGCAGTTCTCTGTCGGGGTCCCAAAATCAGCCCCAGCATTTT.